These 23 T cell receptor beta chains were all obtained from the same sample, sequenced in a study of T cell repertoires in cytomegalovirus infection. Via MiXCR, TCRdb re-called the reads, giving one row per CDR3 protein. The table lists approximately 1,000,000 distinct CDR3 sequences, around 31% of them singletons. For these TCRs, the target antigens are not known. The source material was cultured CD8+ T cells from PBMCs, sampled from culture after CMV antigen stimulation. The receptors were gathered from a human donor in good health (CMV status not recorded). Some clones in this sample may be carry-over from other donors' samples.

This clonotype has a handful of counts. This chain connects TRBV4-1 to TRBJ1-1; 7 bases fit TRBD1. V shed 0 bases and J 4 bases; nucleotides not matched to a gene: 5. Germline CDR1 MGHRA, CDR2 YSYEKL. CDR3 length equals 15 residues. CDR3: CASSQDQQGVTEAFF. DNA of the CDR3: TGCGCCAGCAGCCAAGATCAGCAGGGGGTCACTGAAGCTTTCTTT.

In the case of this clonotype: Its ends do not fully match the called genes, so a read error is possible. The CDR3 reads CVSSPMNTEAFF. The CDR3, as DNA: TGTGTCAGCAGCCCCATGAACACTGAAGCTTTCTTT. The chain combines TRBV12-3 or TRBV12-4 with TRBJ1-1; D call uncertain. The CDR3 runs 12 residues.

CDR3 loop: CASRRRGGSLSSYNEQFF. CDR3 DNA: TGTGCCAGCAGACGACGTGGGGGTTCCCTGAGCTCCTACAATGAGCAGTTCTTC. The chain employs TRBV6-1 and TRBJ2-1; D may be TRBD1 or TRBD2 (5 bases each). The CDR3 covers 18 residues. Per the germline V gene, CDR1 is MNHNS and CDR2 is SASEGT. V gave up 6 bases and J gave up 0 bases, with 21 bases separating them.

The CDR3 is CASSETDRAFTEAFF. The DNA for the CDR3 is TGTGCCAGCAGCGAGACGGACAGGGCGTTCACTGAAGCTTTCTTT. The rearrangement links TRBV9 to TRBJ1-1; 8 bases align to TRBD1. V was pared by 3 bases and J by 4 bases, with 8 bases of the junction left unmatched. CDR1 SGDLS and CDR2 YYNGEE come from the germline V gene. The CDR3 has 15 residues. The full variable domain, its missing parts supplied by reference TRBV9 and TRBJ1-1, is DSGVTQTPKHLITATGQRVTLRCSPRSGDLSVYWYQQSLDQGLQFLIQYYNGEERAKGNILERFSAQQFPDLHSELNLSSLELGDSALYFCASSETDRAFTEAFFGQGTRLTVV.

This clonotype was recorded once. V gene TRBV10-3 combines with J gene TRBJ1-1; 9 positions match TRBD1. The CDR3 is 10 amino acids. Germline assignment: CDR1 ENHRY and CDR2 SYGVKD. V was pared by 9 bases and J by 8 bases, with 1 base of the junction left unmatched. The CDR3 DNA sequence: TGTGCCATTGGGACAGGGGAAGCTTTCTTT. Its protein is CAIGTGEAFF.

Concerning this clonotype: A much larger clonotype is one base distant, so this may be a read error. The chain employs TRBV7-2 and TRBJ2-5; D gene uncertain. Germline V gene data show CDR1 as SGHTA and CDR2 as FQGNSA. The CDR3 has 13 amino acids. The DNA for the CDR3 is TGTGCCAGCAACTTAGTCCTAACCGAGACCCAGTACTTC. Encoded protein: CASNLVLTETQYF.

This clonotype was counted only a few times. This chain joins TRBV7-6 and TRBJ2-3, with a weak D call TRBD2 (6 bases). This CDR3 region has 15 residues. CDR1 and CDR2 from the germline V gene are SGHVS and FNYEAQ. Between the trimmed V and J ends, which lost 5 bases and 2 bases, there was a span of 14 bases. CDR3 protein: CASSPRLGATDTQYF. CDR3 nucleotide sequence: TGTGCCAGCAGCCCCCGACTAGGGGCCACAGATACGCAGTATTTT.

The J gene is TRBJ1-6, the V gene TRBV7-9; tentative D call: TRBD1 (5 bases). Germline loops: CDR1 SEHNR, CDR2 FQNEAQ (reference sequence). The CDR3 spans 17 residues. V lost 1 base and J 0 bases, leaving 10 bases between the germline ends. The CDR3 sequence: CASSLGTDSSYNSPLHF. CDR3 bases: TGTGCCAGCAGCTTAGGCACAGACAGCTCCTATAATTCACCCCTCCACTTT.

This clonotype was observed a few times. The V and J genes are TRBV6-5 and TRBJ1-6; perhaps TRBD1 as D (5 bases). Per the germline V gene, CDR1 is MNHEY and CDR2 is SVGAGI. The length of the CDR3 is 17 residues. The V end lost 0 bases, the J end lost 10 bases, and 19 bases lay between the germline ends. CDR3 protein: CASSYSTAQVPPSPLHF. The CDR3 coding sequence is TGTGCCAGCAGTTACTCGACAGCCCAGGTCCCTCCCTCACCCCTCCACTTT.

The CDR3 reads CATSDHTSGGKFTDTQYF. The CDR3 coding sequence is TGTGCCACCAGTGACCATACTAGCGGGGGAAAGTTCACAGATACGCAGTATTTT. J is TRBJ2-3 and V is TRBV24-1; 11 bases are shared with TRBD2. The CDR3 is 18 residues long. V lost 4 bases, J lost 2 bases, and 10 bases stayed unmatched. Germline V gene data show CDR1 as KGHDR and CDR2 as SFDVKD.

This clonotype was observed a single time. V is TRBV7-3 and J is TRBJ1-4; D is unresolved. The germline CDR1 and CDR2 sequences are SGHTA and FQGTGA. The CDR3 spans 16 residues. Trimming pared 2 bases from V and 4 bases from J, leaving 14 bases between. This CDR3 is CASSLVVGISNEKLFF. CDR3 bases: TGTGCCAGCAGCTTAGTTGTGGGGATTAGTAATGAAAAACTGTTTTTT.

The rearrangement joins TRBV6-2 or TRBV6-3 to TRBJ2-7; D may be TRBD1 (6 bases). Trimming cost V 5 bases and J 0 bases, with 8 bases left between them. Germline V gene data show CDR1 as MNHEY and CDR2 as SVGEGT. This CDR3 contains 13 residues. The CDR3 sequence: CASSDRSSYEQYV. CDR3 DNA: TGTGCCAGCAGTGACAGGAGCTCCTACGAGCAGTACGTC.

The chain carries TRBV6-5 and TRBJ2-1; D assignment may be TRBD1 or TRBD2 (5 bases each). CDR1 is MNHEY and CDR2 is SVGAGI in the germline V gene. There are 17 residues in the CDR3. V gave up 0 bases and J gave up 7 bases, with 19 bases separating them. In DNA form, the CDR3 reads TGTGCCAGCAGTTACTCGGGATTCCGGGACGCGGCTAATGAGCAGTTCTTC. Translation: CASSYSGFRDAANEQFF.

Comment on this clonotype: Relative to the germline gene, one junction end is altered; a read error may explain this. The CDR3 reads CASNQGTSGVYNEQFF. The CDR3 DNA is TGTGCCAGCAACCAAGGGACTAGCGGGGTTTACAATGAGCAGTTCTTC. The chain combines TRBV4-2 with TRBJ2-1, with TRBD2 matching over 13 bases. Germline V gene lookup returns CDR1 LGHNA and CDR2 YNFKEQ. The CDR3 has 16 amino acids.

The CDR3 loop reads CASSPRQRGTEAFF. DNA of the CDR3: TGTGCCAGCAGCCCCCGACAGAGGGGGACTGAAGCTTTCTTT. V and J are TRBV9 and TRBJ1-1, with a possible D match to TRBD1 (6 bases). Germline V gene sequence: CDR1 SGDLS, CDR2 YYNGEE. CDR3 length: 14 amino acids. V dropped 4 bases and J dropped 5 bases, with 15 bases sitting between them.

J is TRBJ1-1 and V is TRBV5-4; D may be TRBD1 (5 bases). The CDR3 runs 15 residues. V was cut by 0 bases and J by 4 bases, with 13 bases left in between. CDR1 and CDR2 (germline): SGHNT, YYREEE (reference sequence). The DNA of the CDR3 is TGTGCCAGCAGCTTGGGGCCGGGGGGAGGCACTGAAGCTTTCTTT. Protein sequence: CASSLGPGGGTEAFF.

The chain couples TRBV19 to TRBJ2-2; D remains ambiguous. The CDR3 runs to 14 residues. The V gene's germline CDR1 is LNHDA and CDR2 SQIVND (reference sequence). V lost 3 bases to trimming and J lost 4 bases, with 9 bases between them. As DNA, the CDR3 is TGTGCCAGTAGTATGACGGATGTCACCGGGGAGCTGTTTTTT. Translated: CASSMTDVTGELFF.

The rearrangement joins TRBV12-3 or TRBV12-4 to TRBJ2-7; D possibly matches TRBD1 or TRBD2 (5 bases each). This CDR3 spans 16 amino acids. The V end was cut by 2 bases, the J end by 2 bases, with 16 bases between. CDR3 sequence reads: CASSLSGGTSPYEQYF. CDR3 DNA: TGTGCCAGCAGTTTATCTGGGGGTACTTCCCCCTACGAGCAGTACTTC.

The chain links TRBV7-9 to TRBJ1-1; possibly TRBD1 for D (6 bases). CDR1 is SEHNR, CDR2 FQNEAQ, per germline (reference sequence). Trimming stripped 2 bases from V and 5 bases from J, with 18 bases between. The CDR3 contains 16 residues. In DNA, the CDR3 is TGTGCCAGCAGCTTAACCCCCCAGGGGCCACGGACTGAAGCTTTCTTT. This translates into CASSLTPQGPRTEAFF. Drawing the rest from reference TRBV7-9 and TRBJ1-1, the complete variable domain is DTGVSQNPRHKITKRGQNVTFRCDPISEHNRLYWYRQTLGQGPEFLTYFQNEAQLEKSRLLSDRFSAERPKGSFSTLEIQRTEQGDSAMYLCASSLTPQGPRTEAFFGQGTRLTVV.

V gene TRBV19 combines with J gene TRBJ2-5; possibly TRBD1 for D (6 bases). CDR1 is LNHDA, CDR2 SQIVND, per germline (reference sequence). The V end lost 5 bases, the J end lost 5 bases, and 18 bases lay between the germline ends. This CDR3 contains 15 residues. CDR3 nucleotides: TGTGCCAGTAGTTGGTTAGGGGCGCAGGGGGAGACCCAGTACTTC. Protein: CASSWLGAQGETQYF.

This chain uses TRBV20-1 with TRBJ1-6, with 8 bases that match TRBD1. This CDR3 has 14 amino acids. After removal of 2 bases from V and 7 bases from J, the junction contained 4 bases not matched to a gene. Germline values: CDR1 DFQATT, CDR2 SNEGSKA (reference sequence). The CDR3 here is CSARRTGWNSPLHF. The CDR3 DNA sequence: TGCAGTGCTAGACGGACAGGGTGGAATTCACCCCTCCACTTT.

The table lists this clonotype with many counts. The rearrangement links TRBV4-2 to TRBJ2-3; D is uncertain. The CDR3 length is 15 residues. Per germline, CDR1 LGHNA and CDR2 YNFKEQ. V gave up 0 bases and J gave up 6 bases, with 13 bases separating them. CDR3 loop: CASSQEVTPIDTQYF. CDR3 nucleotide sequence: TGTGCCAGCAGCCAAGAGGTCACCCCCATTGATACGCAGTATTTT.

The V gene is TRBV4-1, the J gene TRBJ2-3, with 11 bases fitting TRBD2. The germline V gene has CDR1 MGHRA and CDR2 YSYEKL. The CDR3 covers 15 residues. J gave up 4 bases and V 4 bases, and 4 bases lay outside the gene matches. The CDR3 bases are TGCGCCAGCAGCCCGGGACTAGCGGTCGCAGATACGCAGTATTTT. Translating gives CASSPGLAVADTQYF.